What follows are 15 T cell receptor beta chains derived from one specimen sequenced in a study of T cell responses to AZD1222 COVID-19 vaccine. Profiled with immunoSEQ multiplex PCR; TCRdb holds only in-frame clones, not every one. The table lists roughly 120,000 clones, 80% to 90% of them singletons, with roughly 1.1% in the top ten. Source: peripheral blood, taken on day 0 of AZD1222 vaccination. The source of these receptors is an adult in good health.

The chain uses TRBV9 and TRBJ2-7; tentatively, D is TRBD2 (6 bases). The germline V gene has CDR1 SGDLS and CDR2 YYNGEE. Trimming left V 5 bases short and J 3 bases short, with 18 bases between. The CDR3 totals 15 residues. The CDR3 protein is CASSTTAGMGYEQYF. The CDR3 region has the DNA TGTGCCAGCAGTACCACGGCGGGAATGGGCTACGAGCAGTACTTC.

The chain employs TRBV9 and TRBJ1-6; D is unclear. Trimming removed 0 bases at V and 5 bases at J, with 6 bases between. The CDR3 consists of 14 residues. CDR1 and CDR2 (germline): SGDLS, YYNGEE. The CDR3 reads CASSVVDHNSPLHF. CDR3 coding DNA: TGTGCCAGCAGCGTAGTGGACCATAATTCACCCCTCCACTTT.

The chain employs TRBV11-2 and TRBJ2-7, with 8 bases lining up with TRBD1. Germline V gene data show CDR1 as SGHAT and CDR2 as FQNNGV. Losses at the gene ends were 3 bases for V and 5 bases for J; bases not matched to a gene: 9. The CDR3 runs 15 residues. The CDR3 region is CASSFSRDRINEQYF. CDR3 nucleotides: TGTGCCAGCAGCTTTTCCCGGGACAGGATCAACGAGCAGTACTTC. Combining the CDR3 with reference TRBV11-2 and TRBJ2-7 gives the whole variable domain EAGVAQSPRYKIIEKRQSVAFWCNPISGHATLYWYQQILGQGPKLLIQFQNNGVVDDSQLPKDRFSAERLKGVDSTLKIQPAKLEDSAVYLCASSFSRDRINEQYFGPGTRLTVT.

This chain joins TRBV6-2 or TRBV6-3 and TRBJ1-5; TRBD1 aligns across 7 bases. The CDR3 has 16 residues. Trimming took 2 bases from V and 0 from J; bases not matched to a gene: 4. The germline V gene encodes CDR1 MNHEY and CDR2 SVGEGT. DNA of the CDR3: TGTGCCAGCAGTTACGCCGGGACAGATAGCAATCAGCCCCAGCATTTT. This sequence encodes CASSYAGTDSNQPQHF.

The chain recombines TRBV5-1 with TRBJ2-1; TRBD1 matches at 7 bases. The ends lost 2 bases at V and 5 bases at J; junction bases unmatched: 4. The germline V gene encodes CDR1 SGHRS and CDR2 YFSETQ. The CDR3 totals 14 residues. The CDR3 loop is CASSFGTVDNEQFF. CDR3 nucleotides: TGCGCCAGCAGCTTCGGGACAGTCGACAATGAGCAGTTCTTC.

V gene TRBV12-3 or TRBV12-4 combines with J gene TRBJ1-2, with D uncertain. Trimming removed 3 bases from V and 5 bases from J, with 7 bases in between. The CDR3 covers 12 residues. CDR3 coding DNA: TGTGCCAGCAGTTTCTCCGATTATGGCTACACCTTC. It is translated as CASSFSDYGYTF.

The rearrangement uses TRBV27 and TRBJ2-7, with 7 bases fitting TRBD1. Losses at the gene ends were 0 bases for V and 3 bases for J; bases not matched to a gene: 5. CDR3 length: 15 residues. Germline-derived CDR1 and CDR2 are MNHEY and SMNVEV (reference sequence). In DNA form, the CDR3 reads TGTGCCAGCAGTTTATCCGAGGGGGCTAACTACGAGCAGTACTTC. Amino acids: CASSLSEGANYEQYF.

V and J are TRBV20-1 and TRBJ2-3; 10 bases agree with TRBD2. Germline V gives CDR1 DFQATT, CDR2 SNEGSKA (reference sequence). Unmatched junction bases numbered 9, after V lost 3 bases and J lost 6 bases. This CDR3 is 15 amino acids long. The CDR3 reads CSASRSGGAVDTQYF. CDR3 nucleotides: TGCAGTGCTAGTAGGAGCGGGGGGGCGGTCGATACGCAGTATTTT.

The chain carries TRBV6-5 and TRBJ1-4, with D possibly TRBD1 on 5 matching bases. The ends were cut back, 2 bases at V and 3 bases at J, with 10 bases in the middle. Germline V lookup: CDR1 MNHEY, CDR2 SVGAGI. This CDR3 has 15 residues. CDR3 in amino acids: CASSYSQGSNEKLFF. CDR3 nucleotide sequence: TGTGCCAGCAGTTACAGTCAGGGTTCTAATGAAAAACTGTTTTTT.

The chain combines TRBV4-1 with TRBJ2-4; a possible D gene is TRBD2 (8 bases). The ends were cut back, 4 bases at V and 12 bases at J, with 22 bases in the middle. Germline V gene data show CDR1 as MGHRA and CDR2 as YSYEKL. This CDR3 contains 15 residues. The CDR3 DNA reads as TGCGCCAGCAGCCGGACTAGCTCCCAGGGGGTTGCTCAGTACTTC. Translating it yields CASSRTSSQGVAQYF.

The chain links TRBV14 to TRBJ2-2, with 11 bases aligning to TRBD2. The CDR3 is 16 residues long. Germline CDR1 is SGHDN and CDR2 is FVKESK. V was pared by 7 bases and J by 4 bases, with 8 bases of the junction left unmatched. This CDR3 is CASKPRGTSGTGELFF. CDR3 coding DNA: TGTGCCAGCAAGCCAAGGGGGACTAGCGGCACCGGGGAGCTGTTTTTT. Looking up the rest from reference TRBV14 and TRBJ2-2 gives the full variable domain: EAGVTQFPSHSVIEKGQTVTLRCDPISGHDNLYWYRRVMGKEIKFLLHFVKESKQDESGMPNNRFLAERTGGTYSTLKVQPAELEDSGVYFCASKPRGTSGTGELFFGEGSRLTVL.

CDR3 DNA sequence: TGTGCCAGCAGCCAAGGACGGTACTATGGCTACACCTTC. This gives the protein CASSQGRYYGYTF. V gene TRBV3-1 (or the pseudogene TRBV3-2) combines with J gene TRBJ1-2; D is unresolved. This CDR3 contains 13 residues. Germline V CDR1 and CDR2: LGHDT, YNNKEL (reference sequence). V dropped 1 base and J dropped 3 bases, with 6 bases sitting between them.

The rearrangement uses TRBV25-1 and TRBJ2-5, with TRBD2 matching 7 bases. V lost 5 bases, J lost 4 bases, and 10 bases stayed unmatched. The germline V gene has CDR1 MGHDK and CDR2 SYGVNS. The CDR3 has 15 amino acids. CDR3 coding DNA: TGTGCCAGCAGTCCAACGGGGGGTAAGGTAGAGACCCAGTACTTC. This sequence encodes CASSPTGGKVETQYF. Complete variable domain (other parts from reference TRBV25-1 and TRBJ2-5): EADIYQTPRYLVIGTGKKITLECSQTMGHDKMYWYQQDPGMELHLIHYSYGVNSTEKGDLSSESTVSRIRTEHFPLTLESARPSHTSQYLCASSPTGGKVETQYFGPGTRLLVL.

The chain couples TRBV5-4 to TRBJ1-6; TRBD1 agrees at 10 bases. CDR3 size: 15 residues. From germline, CDR1 is SGHNT and CDR2 YYREEE (reference sequence). The ends lost 0 bases at V and 10 bases at J; junction bases unmatched: 4. The CDR3 DNA is TGTGCCAGCAGCTTGGGGGGACAGGGGATGTCACCCCTCCACTTT. Translation gives CASSLGGQGMSPLHF.

The chain links TRBV5-6 to TRBJ2-2; weak D call: TRBD1 (5 bases). V was trimmed by 0 bases and J by 5 bases, leaving 11 bases between them. Germline CDR1 is SGHDT and CDR2 is YYEEEE. The CDR3 is 15 amino acids. In DNA form, the CDR3 reads TGTGCCAGCAGCTTGGGGCCAGGGCGGACCGGGGAGCTGTTTTTT. As protein: CASSLGPGRTGELFF.